Given below is one T cell receptor beta chain in context. Antigen unknown. Trimming took 3 bases from V and 2 from J; bases not matched to a gene: 3. The CDR3 spans 14 residues. The germline CDR1 and CDR2 sequences are SEHNR and FQNEAQ (reference sequence). These data belong to a study of T cell repertoires in cytomegalovirus infection. Study details: HLA-B-restricted CMV epitopes that are well studied were used alongside recently identified HLA-C-restricted ones. Indications of both CMV infection and matching HLA type were provided by public TCR beta signatures.

General study findings and limits: Summed frequency of public TCR beta families distinguished CMV carriers with the relevant HLA. Across the ex vivo response, the dominant clonotypes were HLA-C-restricted CMV-specific TCR beta clonotypes.

From the reads, TCRdb called clonotypes with MiXCR, one entry per CDR3 protein. The sample holds about 35,000 distinct CDR3 sequences, around half seen once. The V and J genes are TRBV7-9 and TRBJ2-5; the match to TRBD1 covers 7 bases. The sample here was CD8+ T cells from cultured PBMCs, taken from culture after CMV antigen stimulation. The receptor was derived from a human donor in good health (CMV status not recorded). Some clones in this sample may be carry-over from other donors' samples. CDR3 DNA: TGTGCCAGCAGCTTTCCGGGACAGCAAGAGACCCAGTACTTC. This translates into CASSFPGQQETQYF. The entire variable domain, with the rest obtained from reference TRBV7-9 and TRBJ2-5, is as follows: DTGVSQNPRHKITKRGQNVTFRCDPISEHNRLYWYRQTLGQGPEFLTYFQNEAQLEKSRLLSDRFSAERPKGSFSTLEIQRTEQGDSAMYLCASSFPGQQETQYFGPGTRLLVL.